These T cell receptor beta chains were read from a single sample in a study of CD8+ T cells in alopecia areata. Generated by immunoSEQ multiplex PCR, the TCRdb table keeps only in-frame clones and is missing some. The sample lists about 110,000 clones, 50% to 60% occurring once. Sequenced sample: NKG2D-low CD8+ T cells sorted from blood. Receptors originate from a human donor with alopecia areata. Both conserved end residues are part of each CDR3. Each record gives: D gene, CDR3 length, V gene, J gene, clone size, CDR3 DNA, CDR3 protein. A D gene is named only where the DNA matches it firmly. Size tells how often a clone was seen (once, few, many) or the class of an expanded clone, and some rows leave it out.

>NA|11|TRBV6-1|TRBJ1-5|NA
TGTGCCAGCGCTGGCAATCAGCCCCAGCATTTT
CASAGNQPQHF
>NA|12|TRBV7-2|TRBJ2-1|once
TGTGCCAGCAGCCCAGGGTACAATGAGCAGTTCTTC
CASSPGYNEQFF
>TRBD1|15|TRBV19|TRBJ2-3|NA
TGTGCCAGTAGTAACACAGGGGGCAAGACAGATACGCAGTATTTT
CASSNTGGKTDTQYF
>TRBD1|17|TRBV5-6|TRBJ2-3|NA
TGTGCCAGCAGCTTGGACAGGACAGGGAGCCGGACAGATACGCAGTATTTT
CASSLDRTGSRTDTQYF
>TRBD1|17|TRBV29-1|TRBJ2-4|NA
TGCAGCGTTGAAGGCAGGGGGCCGGGTGAAGCCAAAAACATTCAGTACTTC
CSVEGRGPGEAKNIQYF
>TRBD1|16|TRBV7-9|TRBJ1-4|medium-sized
TGTGCCAGCAGCCCCGGGACAGGAGCAACTAATGAAAAACTGTTTTTT
CASSPGTGATNEKLFF
>TRBD1|15|TRBV4-1|TRBJ1-2|NA
TGCGCCAGCAGCCACCTGGACAGGGCGAGGGATGGCTACACCTTC
CASSHLDRARDGYTF
>NA|16|TRBV9|TRBJ1-1|NA
TGTGCCAGCAGCGTAACCCCGGACAAACTGAACACTGAAGCTTTCTTT
CASSVTPDKLNTEAFF
>NA|15|TRBV19|TRBJ2-1|NA
TGTGCCAGTAGTTTCACGGGATTTGCCTACAATGAGCAGTTCTTC
CASSFTGFAYNEQFF
>TRBD2|14|TRBV6-1|TRBJ2-1|NA
TGTGCCAGCAAGCTAGCGGTATGGGTCAATGAGCAGTTCTTC
CASKLAVWVNEQFF
>NA|17|TRBV29-1|TRBJ2-1|few
TGCAGCGTTGAAGGGTTGAACCGTGGTGAGACCTACAATGAGCAGTTCTTC
CSVEGLNRGETYNEQFF
>NA|11|TRBV25-1|TRBJ2-7|NA
TGTGCCAGCAGACAGGAGTACGAGCAGTACTTC
CASRQEYEQYF
>NA|10|TRBV29-1|TRBJ2-3|NA
TGCAGTTTATACACAGATACGCAGTATTTT
CSLYTDTQYF
>NA|13|TRBV13|TRBJ2-5|NA
TGTGCCAGCAGCACCCGGGACCAAGAGACCCAGTACTTC
CASSTRDQETQYF
>NA|13|TRBV9|TRBJ1-1|NA
TGTGCCAGCAGTGGGGGGGCGAACACTGAAGCTTTCTTT
CASSGGANTEAFF
>NA|16|TRBV5-6|TRBJ2-3|NA
TGTGCCAGCAGCCAACAAATCCGGGACAGCACAGATACGCAGTATTTT
CASSQQIRDSTDTQYF